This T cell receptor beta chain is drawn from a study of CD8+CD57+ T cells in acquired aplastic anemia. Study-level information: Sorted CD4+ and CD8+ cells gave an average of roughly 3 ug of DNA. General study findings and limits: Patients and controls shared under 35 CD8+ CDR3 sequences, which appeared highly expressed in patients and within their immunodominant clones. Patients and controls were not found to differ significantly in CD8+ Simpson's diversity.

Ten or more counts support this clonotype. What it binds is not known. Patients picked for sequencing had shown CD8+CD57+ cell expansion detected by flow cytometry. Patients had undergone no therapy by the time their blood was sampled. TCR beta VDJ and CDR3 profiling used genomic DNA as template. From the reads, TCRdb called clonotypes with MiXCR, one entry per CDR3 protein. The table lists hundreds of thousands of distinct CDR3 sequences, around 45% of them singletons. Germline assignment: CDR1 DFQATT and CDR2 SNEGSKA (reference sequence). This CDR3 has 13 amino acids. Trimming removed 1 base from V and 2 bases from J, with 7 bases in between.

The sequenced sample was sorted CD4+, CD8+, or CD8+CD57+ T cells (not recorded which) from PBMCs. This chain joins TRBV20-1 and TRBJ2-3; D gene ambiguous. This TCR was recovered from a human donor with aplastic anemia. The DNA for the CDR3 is TGCAGTGCTAGAGTGGGAACCACAGATACGCAGTATTTT. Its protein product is CSARVGTTDTQYF.